Presented here are 31 T cell receptor beta chains from one specimen sequenced in a study of neoadjuvant anti-PD-1 for oral cavity cancer. Sequenced by immunoSEQ multiplex PCR; TCRdb stores in-frame clones only, minus some. Of some 15,000 clones in the sample, approximately 80% were seen once. The sequenced sample was PBMCs, obtained before nivolumab (anti-PD-1) treatment. These receptors came from a person between 35 and 79 years old with oral cavity squamous cell carcinoma.

J is TRBJ2-7 and V is TRBV11-2; TRBD2 aligns across 7 bases. Germline assignment: CDR1 SGHAT and CDR2 FQNNGV. The length of the CDR3 is 15 residues. The J segment lost 2 bases and the V segment lost 5 bases, leaving 9 bases of the junction unmatched. CDR3 sequence reads: CASSPSSSGAYEQYF. The DNA of the CDR3 is TGTGCCAGCAGCCCGAGTTCTAGCGGCGCCTACGAGCAGTACTTC.

V gene TRBV6-5 combines with J gene TRBJ1-3; D remains ambiguous. V was pared by 2 bases and J by 0 bases, with 8 bases between. CDR1 and CDR2 (germline): MNHEY, SVGAGI. This CDR3 comprises 15 residues. CDR3 region: CASSYDGFSGNTIYF. CDR3 nucleotides: TGTGCCAGCAGTTACGACGGCTTCTCTGGAAACACCATATATTTT.

The rearrangement joins TRBV28 to TRBJ2-7; 7 nucleotides line up with TRBD2. The germline CDR1 and CDR2 sequences are MDHEN and SYDVKM. CDR3 length: 14 residues. The J segment lost 6 bases and the V segment lost 7 bases, leaving 12 bases of the junction unmatched. CDR3 residues: CASKYRRESREQYF. The CDR3 DNA is TGTGCCAGCAAATATCGGCGGGAGAGTCGCGAGCAGTACTTC.

V is TRBV19 and J is TRBJ1-5, with D maybe TRBD1 (5 bases). The CDR3 length is 13 residues. The V and J ends lost 10 bases and 5 bases respectively, with 15 bases between them. Looked up from germline, CDR1 is LNHDA and CDR2 is SQIVND (reference sequence). The CDR3 coding sequence is TGTGCCACGGCAACAGGAAGTCATCAGCCCCAGCATTTT. Amino acid sequence: CATATGSHQPQHF.

J is TRBJ1-1 and V is TRBV5-1; TRBD1 matches 9 bases. The V and J ends lost 5 bases and 4 bases, in that order; junction bases with no gene match: 15. The germline gives CDR1 SGHRS, CDR2 YFSETQ. This CDR3 is 17 amino acids long. The DNA of the CDR3 is TGCGCCAGCAGTCGCGGGACAGGGATTGCAGCGGGCACTGAAGCTTTCTTT. Encoded protein: CASSRGTGIAAGTEAFF. The variable domain in full, completed from reference TRBV5-1 and TRBJ1-1, reads KAGVTQTPRYLIKTRGQQVTLSCSPISGHRSVSWYQQTPGQGLQFLFEYFSETQRNKGNFPGRFSGRQFSNSRSEMNVSTLELGDSALYLCASSRGTGIAAGTEAFFGQGTRLTVV.

The gene calls are TRBV5-1 and TRBJ1-2; TRBD1 matches 7 bases. V lost 0 bases, J lost 3 bases, and 8 bases stayed unmatched. The germline gives CDR1 SGHRS, CDR2 YFSETQ. The CDR3 length is 16 residues. The CDR3 DNA sequence: TGCGCCAGCAGCTTGGCTGCAGGGGGGGTAGACTATGGCTACACCTTC. It specifies CASSLAAGGVDYGYTF.

V is TRBV11-2 and J is TRBJ2-3; 8 bases match TRBD2. Germline V gene sequence: CDR1 SGHAT, CDR2 FQNNGV. The CDR3 spans 16 residues. The trim removed 4 bases at V and 3 bases at J, leaving 9 bases unmatched. Written as DNA, the CDR3 is TGTGCCAGCAGCTCCGTACCGGGACTAGGGACAGATACGCAGTATTTT. This translates into CASSSVPGLGTDTQYF. The full variable domain, completed using reference TRBV11-2 and TRBJ2-3, is EAGVAQSPRYKIIEKRQSVAFWCNPISGHATLYWYQQILGQGPKLLIQFQNNGVVDDSQLPKDRFSAERLKGVDSTLKIQPAKLEDSAVYLCASSSVPGLGTDTQYFGPGTRLTVL.

This clone was recorded a few times. The V and J genes are TRBV7-6 and TRBJ1-5; D unclear. CDR1 and CDR2 from the germline V gene are SGHVS and FNYEAQ. The V end lost 5 bases, the J end lost 0 bases, and 5 bases lay between the germline ends. The CDR3 contains 13 residues. The CDR3 DNA is TGTGCCAGCAGCCCTTATAGCAATCAGCCCCAGCATTTT. Encoded protein: CASSPYSNQPQHF.

The chain couples TRBV6-4 to TRBJ2-3; TRBD2 might be the D (6 bases). The CDR3 consists of 15 residues. Trimming removed 6 bases at V and 0 bases at J, with 13 bases between. CDR1 and CDR2 from the germline V gene are MRHNA and SNTAGT. CDR3 bases: TGTGCCAGCAGAAGGACTACTACTAGCACAGATACGCAGTATTTT. Translating it yields CASRRTTTSTDTQYF.

The chain joins TRBV29-1 to TRBJ1-4, with 10 bases lining up with TRBD1. The J segment lost 6 bases and the V segment lost 5 bases, leaving 6 bases of the junction unmatched. From germline, CDR1 is SQVTM and CDR2 ANQGSEA. The CDR3 runs 14 residues. CDR3 nucleotide sequence: TGCAGCGTTACCCTAGGACAGGGGGATGAAAAACTGTTTTTT. It translates to CSVTLGQGDEKLFF.

The chain links TRBV4-1 to TRBJ1-4; 8 bases agree with TRBD1. CDR1 and CDR2 from the germline V gene are MGHRA and YSYEKL. V lost 3 bases to trimming and J lost 8 bases; unmatched junction nucleotides: 8. This CDR3 spans 15 amino acids. In DNA, the CDR3 is TGCGCCAGCAGCCACATACAGGGGGTTGGGGAAAAACTGTTTTTT. This gives the protein CASSHIQGVGEKLFF.

V gene TRBV5-1 combines with J gene TRBJ2-1; unclear D gene. Per the germline V gene, CDR1 is SGHRS and CDR2 is YFSETQ. CDR3 length equals 11 residues. V was trimmed by 5 bases and J by 8 bases, leaving 8 bases between them. For the CDR3, the DNA is TGCGCCAGCAGAGGGTGGGATGAGCAGTTCTTC. Protein sequence: CASRGWDEQFF.

This chain links TRBV19 with TRBJ1-2; D remains ambiguous. CDR3 length: 15 amino acids. Trimming took 7 bases from V and 0 from J, leaving 15 bases between them. Germline V gives CDR1 LNHDA, CDR2 SQIVND (reference sequence). CDR3 protein: CASTRSAQANYGYTF. In nucleotides, the CDR3 is TGTGCCAGTACCCGGTCGGCCCAAGCTAACTATGGCTACACCTTC. The whole variable domain, remainder taken from reference TRBV19 and TRBJ1-2, is DGGITQSPKYLFRKEGQNVTLSCEQNLNHDAMYWYRQDPGQGLRLIYYSQIVNDFQKGDIAEGYSVSREKKESFPLTVTSAQKNPTAFYLCASTRSAQANYGYTFGSGTRLTVV.

The CDR3: CASSLAGQGDGYTF. The CDR3 coding sequence is TGTGCCAGCAGCTTAGCTGGACAGGGGGATGGCTACACCTTC. V usage is TRBV7-9 and J usage is TRBJ1-2; 10 bases align to TRBD1. This CDR3 is 14 amino acids long. The V and J ends lost 0 bases and 6 bases, in that order; junction bases with no gene match: 1. Germline lookup yields CDR1 SEHNR and CDR2 FQNEAQ (reference sequence).

CDR3 region: CASSTGTVSYEQYF. DNA of the CDR3: TGCGCCAGCAGCACAGGGACAGTTTCCTACGAGCAGTACTTC. V and J are TRBV5-1 and TRBJ2-7, with 7 bases lining up with TRBD1. The CDR3 has 14 residues. Germline values: CDR1 SGHRS, CDR2 YFSETQ. V was pared by 4 bases and J by 1 base, with 5 bases of the junction left unmatched.

The CDR3 is CASSPLSGSYNEQFF. The CDR3 DNA reads as TGTGCCAGCAGCCCCCTTAGCGGCTCCTACAATGAGCAGTTCTTC. The chain recombines TRBV7-6 with TRBJ2-1, with D perhaps TRBD2 (6 bases). Between the trimmed V and J ends, which lost 5 bases and 0 bases, there was a span of 11 bases. The CDR3 extends over 15 amino acids. CDR1 is SGHVS, CDR2 FNYEAQ, per germline.

The gene calls are TRBV19 and TRBJ2-6, with unresolved D. CDR1 is LNHDA, CDR2 SQIVND, per germline (reference sequence). V lost 8 bases and J 5 bases, leaving 13 bases between the germline ends. This CDR3 region has 14 residues. For the CDR3, the DNA is TGTGCCAGTTCCAGATCCCTGCGGGCCAACGTCCTGACTTTC. Protein product: CASSRSLRANVLTF. Full variable domain (outside the CDR3, taken from reference TRBV19 and TRBJ2-6): DGGITQSPKYLFRKEGQNVTLSCEQNLNHDAMYWYRQDPGQGLRLIYYSQIVNDFQKGDIAEGYSVSREKKESFPLTVTSAQKNPTAFYLCASSRSLRANVLTFGAGSRLTVL.

This clone was detected once. The chain uses TRBV19 and TRBJ1-2, with D possibly being TRBD1 (6 bases). This CDR3 is built from 17 residues. Germline assignment: CDR1 LNHDA and CDR2 SQIVND (reference sequence). Trimming removed 0 bases at V and 4 bases at J, with 18 bases between. CDR3 in DNA: TGTGCCAGTAGTATAGATGAGGGAGCCGGGACACGCTATGGCTACACCTTC. Protein product: CASSIDEGAGTRYGYTF. The entire variable domain, with the rest obtained from reference TRBV19 and TRBJ1-2, is as follows: DGGITQSPKYLFRKEGQNVTLSCEQNLNHDAMYWYRQDPGQGLRLIYYSQIVNDFQKGDIAEGYSVSREKKESFPLTVTSAQKNPTAFYLCASSIDEGAGTRYGYTFGSGTRLTVV.

This clone was detected only a few times. The chain joins TRBV5-4 to TRBJ2-2, with D tentatively TRBD1 (5 bases). The CDR3 length is 14 residues. The germline V and J ends were trimmed by 3 bases and 1 base, with 7 bases remaining between them. Germline V gene sequence: CDR1 SGHNT, CDR2 YYREEE (reference sequence). CDR3 in amino acids: CASSSTGNTGELFF. The CDR3 region has the DNA TGTGCCAGCAGCTCCACAGGGAACACCGGGGAGCTGTTTTTT.

The chain is built from TRBV7-8 and TRBJ2-1, with TRBD1 as a possible D gene (7 bases). V gave up 7 bases and J gave up 7 bases, with 17 bases separating them. The germline gives CDR1 SGHVS, CDR2 FQNEAQ. The CDR3 consists of 14 residues. CDR3 in amino acids: CASTVPGGGNEQFF. As DNA, the CDR3 is TGTGCCAGCACCGTCCCAGGGGGAGGTAATGAGCAGTTCTTC.

This clone was counted a few times. The chain joins TRBV6-5 to TRBJ1-1; D uncertain. The length of the CDR3 is 14 residues. Germline CDR1 is MNHEY and CDR2 is SVGAGI. With 5 bases removed from V and 1 base from J, the gap between germline ends came to 11 bases. The CDR3, as DNA: TGTGCCAGCAGTAAGACTTATCGGAACACTGAAGCTTTCTTT. Translation: CASSKTYRNTEAFF.

The chain is built from TRBV5-1 and TRBJ2-2, with D uncertain. CDR3 length equals 16 residues. Between the trimmed V and J ends, which lost 1 base and 1 base, there was a span of 11 bases. CDR1 and CDR2 from the germline V gene are SGHRS and YFSETQ. CDR3 protein: CASSLSVLGNTGELFF. The CDR3 nucleotides read TGCGCCAGCAGCTTGTCCGTACTGGGGAACACCGGGGAGCTGTTTTTT.

The chain combines TRBV2 with TRBJ1-2, with TRBD1 as a possible D gene (6 bases). Germline V gene data show CDR1 as SNHLY and CDR2 as FYNNEI. The CDR3 spans 14 residues. V lost 6 bases, J lost 7 bases, and 18 bases lay in between. DNA for the CDR3: TGTGCCAGCAGGGACAACAGGGATTTAGTTGGCTACACCTTC. Protein product: CASRDNRDLVGYTF.

This clone has just a few counts. The V call is TRBV2, the J call TRBJ1-5; maybe TRBD1 (5 bases). V was clipped by 0 bases and J by 7 bases, with 7 bases between them. CDR3 length equals 13 residues. CDR1 is SNHLY, CDR2 FYNNEI, per germline. In nucleotides, the CDR3 is TGTGCCAGCAGTGAAGCGAGGGGCCAGCCCCAGCATTTT. Its protein is CASSEARGQPQHF.

This clone was seen only a few times. The chain carries TRBV7-3 and TRBJ1-2; 9 bases align to TRBD1. This CDR3 spans 13 amino acids. Looked up from germline, CDR1 is SGHTA and CDR2 is FQGTGA. Trimming took 4 bases from V and 13 from J; bases not matched to a gene: 10. The CDR3 region is CASSSGQGEDPTF. The DNA for the CDR3 is TGTGCCAGCAGCTCGGGACAGGGAGAAGACCCCACCTTC.

The chain has TRBV7-9 and TRBJ2-1; TRBD2 agrees at 12 bases. The CDR3 is 16 residues long. Germline CDR1 and CDR2: SEHNR and FQNEAQ (reference sequence). The J segment lost 7 bases and the V segment lost 5 bases, leaving 9 bases of the junction unmatched. The CDR3 region is CASSLRLAGASNEQFF. In DNA form, the CDR3 reads TGTGCCAGCAGCCTTCGACTAGCGGGGGCCTCTAATGAGCAGTTCTTC.

The V gene is TRBV6-5, the J gene TRBJ2-1; D may match TRBD1 or TRBD2 (5 bases each). V was shortened by 2 bases and J by 9 bases, with 11 bases between the two germline ends. The CDR3 extends over 13 amino acids. Looked up from germline, CDR1 is MNHEY and CDR2 is SVGAGI. This chain's CDR3 is CASSYGTAGEQFF. The CDR3 DNA reads TGTGCCAGCAGTTACGGGACCGCGGGTGAGCAGTTCTTC.

The DNA for the CDR3 is TGTGCCAGCAGCTTTCTCCCCCTGAGGGTCCGGGGTGAAAAACTGTTTTTT. Translated, it gives CASSFLPLRVRGEKLFF. The chain combines TRBV7-6 with TRBJ1-4; D unclear. Germline-derived CDR1 and CDR2 are SGHVS and FNYEAQ. The CDR3 covers 17 residues. The V end was cut by 3 bases, the J end by 7 bases, with 21 bases between.

V gene TRBV27 combines with J gene TRBJ2-7; the match to TRBD1 covers 9 bases. The V gene's germline CDR1 is MNHEY and CDR2 SMNVEV (reference sequence). J lost 6 bases, V lost 6 bases, and 6 bases had no gene match. The CDR3 contains 13 residues. The CDR3 nucleotides are TGTGCCAGCAGGGCGACAGGGGGTGGCGAGCAGTACTTC. Amino acid sequence: CASRATGGGEQYF.

The chain combines TRBV28 with TRBJ1-4; TRBD1 agrees at 8 bases. CDR1 and CDR2 (germline): MDHEN, SYDVKM. The CDR3 is 13 amino acids. After removal of 8 bases from V and 2 bases from J, the junction contained 1 base not matched to a gene. The CDR3 here is CASHRGTNEKLFF. In nucleotides, the CDR3 is TGTGCCAGCCACAGGGGGACTAATGAAAAACTGTTTTTT.

The chain employs TRBV7-9 and TRBJ2-3; 8 nucleotides match TRBD1. Germline V gene sequence: CDR1 SEHNR, CDR2 FQNEAQ (reference sequence). The V gene end was trimmed by 7 bases and the J gene end by 0 bases; junction bases not matched to a gene: 6. The length of the CDR3 is 15 residues. The CDR3 sequence: CASIPGQESTDTQYF. The CDR3 nucleotides are TGTGCCAGCATCCCGGGACAGGAGAGCACAGATACGCAGTATTTT. The full variable domain, its missing parts supplied by reference TRBV7-9 and TRBJ2-3, is DTGVSQNPRHKITKRGQNVTFRCDPISEHNRLYWYRQTLGQGPEFLTYFQNEAQLEKSRLLSDRFSAERPKGSFSTLEIQRTEQGDSAMYLCASIPGQESTDTQYFGPGTRLTVL.